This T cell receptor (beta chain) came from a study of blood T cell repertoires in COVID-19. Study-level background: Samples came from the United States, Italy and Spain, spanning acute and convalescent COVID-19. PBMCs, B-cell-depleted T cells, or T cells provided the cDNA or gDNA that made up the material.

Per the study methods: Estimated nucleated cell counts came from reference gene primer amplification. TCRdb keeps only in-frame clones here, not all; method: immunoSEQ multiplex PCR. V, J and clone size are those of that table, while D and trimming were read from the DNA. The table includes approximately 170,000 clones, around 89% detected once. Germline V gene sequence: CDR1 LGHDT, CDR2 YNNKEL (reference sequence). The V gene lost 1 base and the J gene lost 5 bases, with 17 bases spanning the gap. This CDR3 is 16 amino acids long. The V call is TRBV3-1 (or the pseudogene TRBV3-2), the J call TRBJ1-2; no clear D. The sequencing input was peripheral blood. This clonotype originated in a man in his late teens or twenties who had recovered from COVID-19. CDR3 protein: CASSQVLAQSQYGYTF. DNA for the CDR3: TGTGCCAGCAGCCAAGTCCTCGCACAGAGTCAATATGGCTACACCTTC.